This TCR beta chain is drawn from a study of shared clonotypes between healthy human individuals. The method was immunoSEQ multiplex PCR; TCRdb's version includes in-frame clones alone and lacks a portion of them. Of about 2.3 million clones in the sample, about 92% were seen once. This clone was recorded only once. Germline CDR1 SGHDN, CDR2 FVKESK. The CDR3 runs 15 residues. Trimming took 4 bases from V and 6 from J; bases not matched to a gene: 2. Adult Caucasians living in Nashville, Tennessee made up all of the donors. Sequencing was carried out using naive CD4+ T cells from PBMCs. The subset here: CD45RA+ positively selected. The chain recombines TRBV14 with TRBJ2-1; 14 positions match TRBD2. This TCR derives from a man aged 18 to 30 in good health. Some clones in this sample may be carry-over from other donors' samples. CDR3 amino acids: CASSLGTSGSNEQFF. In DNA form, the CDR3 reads TGTGCCAGCAGCCTCGGGACTAGCGGGAGCAATGAGCAGTTCTTC.